This T cell receptor beta chain is drawn from a study of blood T cell repertoires in COVID-19 (dated by TCRdb to the early 2020s). Regarding the complete study: The collaborator samples originated in the United States, Italy and Spain and spanned the acute and convalescent phases of COVID-19. Where HLA class I and class II types were available, the types were taken from metadata supplied by the sample provider, not from assay-based typing. Subjects who had been exposed to COVID-19, were actively infected with it, or had recovered from it provided the deeply sampled blood TCRbeta repertoires that made up the dataset. A de-identified subject ID, COVID-19 status, age in years and sex were almost always included in the sample metadata. The material from the prospective study consisted of cDNA or gDNA derived from T cells, B-cell-depleted T cells, or PBMCs. Samples came from the ongoing ImmuneRACE study (first 160 participants) plus 1,254 subjects from 6 global collaborators. A freely available public database, intended as a resource for researchers studying the immune response to SARS-CoV-2, is where the repertoires were released.

TCRbeta CDR3 regions were amplified from genomic DNA by means of the immunoSEQ Assay, a bias-controlled multiplex PCR. As for the authors' bioinformatics: The number of nucleated cells in each sample was estimated from the amplification of reference gene primers within the assay. To quantify the absolute abundance of each unique TCRbeta CDR3 rearrangement, sequence reads were collapsed and filtered. For each sample, productive Simpson clonality was calculated as the square root of Simpson's diversity index over productive rearrangements. The source is immuneACCESS, and TCRdb retained only in-frame sequences with V and J called. Part of the clones is not carried over; for the studies checked, unresolved V genes explain less than half of this, and the remainder is unexplained. That table is the source of V, J and clone size, and D and trimming were worked out from the DNA. The sample table lists approximately 400,000 clones, roughly 77% of them with a count of one. Of the sample, more than 0.95% falls within the top ten clones.

Each collaborating institution followed its own protocols to collect whole blood in K2EDTA tubes. For TCRbeta analysis, collaborator samples were shipped as frozen whole blood, as isolated PBMCs, or as DNA extracted from either sample type. As regards this clone: This clone's antigen is unknown. No quality values exist for individual bases; no much larger clone is one base distant.

The study at large found these results: The quantity of clinical and demographic metadata differed by source and by participant and was supplied without curation.

V is cut back by 6 bases and J by 6 bases, with 11 bases in the junction unmatched. Inclusive of the bounding cysteine and phenylalanine, the CDR3 is 15 residues long. CDR3 DNA is the only sequence kept; it has 45 bases, read in frame from the first base. Via the germline V gene, CDR1 is SGHAT and CDR2 FQNNGV. This TCR was recovered from a human donor with acute or convalescent COVID-19. The donor label of this sample is uncertain. The rearrangement combines TRBV11-2 with TRBJ2-7, with TRBD2 matching 10 junction bases. Sequenced: peripheral blood. The base sequence is TGTGCCAGCAGTCTATCTCCGGGACTAGCGTCCGAGCAGTACTTC. It translates to CASSLSPGLASEQYF.